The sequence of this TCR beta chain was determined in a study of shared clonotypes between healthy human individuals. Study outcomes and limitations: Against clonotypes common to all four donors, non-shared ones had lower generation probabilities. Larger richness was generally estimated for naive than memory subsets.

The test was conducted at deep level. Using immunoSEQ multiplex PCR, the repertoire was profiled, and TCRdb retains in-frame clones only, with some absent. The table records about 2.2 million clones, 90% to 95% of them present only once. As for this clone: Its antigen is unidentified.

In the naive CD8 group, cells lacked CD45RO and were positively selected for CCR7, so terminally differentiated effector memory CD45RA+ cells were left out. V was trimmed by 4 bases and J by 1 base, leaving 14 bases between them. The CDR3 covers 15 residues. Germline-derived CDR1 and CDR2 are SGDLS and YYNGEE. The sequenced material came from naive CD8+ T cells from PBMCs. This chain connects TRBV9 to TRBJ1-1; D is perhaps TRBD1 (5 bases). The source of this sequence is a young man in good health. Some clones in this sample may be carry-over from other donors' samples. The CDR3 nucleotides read TGTGCCAGCAGCTGGGGCGGGGAAGGGAACACTGAAGCTTTCTTT. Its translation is CASSWGGEGNTEAFF.